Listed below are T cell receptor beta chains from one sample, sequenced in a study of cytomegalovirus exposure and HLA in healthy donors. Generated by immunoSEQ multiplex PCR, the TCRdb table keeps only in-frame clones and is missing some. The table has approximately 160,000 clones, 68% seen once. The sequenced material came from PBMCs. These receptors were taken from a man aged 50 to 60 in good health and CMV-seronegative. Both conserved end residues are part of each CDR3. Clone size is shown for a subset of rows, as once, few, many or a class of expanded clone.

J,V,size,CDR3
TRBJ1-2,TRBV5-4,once,CASSLEGGGYGYTF
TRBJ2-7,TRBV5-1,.,CASSLGPSGGSSYEQYF
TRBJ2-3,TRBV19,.,CASSITGQRPDTQYF
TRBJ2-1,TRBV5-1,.,CASSNAGSSYNEQFF
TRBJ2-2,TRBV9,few,CASSVVGGPLFF
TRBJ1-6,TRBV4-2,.,CASGNGDGNSPLHF
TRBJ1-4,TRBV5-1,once,CASMGGGATNEKLFF
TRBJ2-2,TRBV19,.,CASSRSGGAGIGELFF
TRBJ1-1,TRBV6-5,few,CASSYRGLNTEAFF
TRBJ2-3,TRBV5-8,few,CASSLGGTSGGKDTQYF
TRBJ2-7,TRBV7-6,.,CASSSRDLAGEQYF
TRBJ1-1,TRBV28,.,CASSHDRQGSEAFF
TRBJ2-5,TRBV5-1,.,CASSSLTGVGETQYF
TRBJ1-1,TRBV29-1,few,CSVGQLNTEAFF
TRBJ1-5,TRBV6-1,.,CASRVQGRQPQHF
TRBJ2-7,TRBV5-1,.,CASSLLVRVIGMAETYEQYF
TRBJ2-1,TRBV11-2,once,CASSFGLAGLNQFF
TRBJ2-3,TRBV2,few,CASNERGGADTQYF
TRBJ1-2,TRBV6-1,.,CASYPGGHRRGYTF
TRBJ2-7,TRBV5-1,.,CASSLAGTSGNEQYF
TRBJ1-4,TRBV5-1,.,CASSLGGTAIEKLFF
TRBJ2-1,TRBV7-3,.,CASSLELAQDNEQFF
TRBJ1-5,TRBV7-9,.,CASSLDRGPGNQPQHF
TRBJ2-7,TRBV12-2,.,CASRLPIRGGSYEQYF
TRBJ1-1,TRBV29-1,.,CSHERQVLNTEAFF
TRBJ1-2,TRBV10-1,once,CASRRVSGYDYTF
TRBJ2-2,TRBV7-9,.,CASSEPGLVNTGELFF
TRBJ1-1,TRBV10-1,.,CASSGGQGARRAEAFF
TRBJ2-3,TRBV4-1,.,CASSSGQNTDTQYF
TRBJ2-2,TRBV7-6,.,CASSSSPLGQGALGELFF
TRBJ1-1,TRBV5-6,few,CASTGPGEAFF
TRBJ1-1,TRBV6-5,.,CASTTGGAYTEAFF
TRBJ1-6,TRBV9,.,CASSVGGPAELYNSPLHF
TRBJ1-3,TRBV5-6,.,CASSFRALQGGNTIYF
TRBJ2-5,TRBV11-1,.,CASSHSTGVGPEETQYF
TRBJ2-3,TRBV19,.,CASTLGTGGIDTQYF
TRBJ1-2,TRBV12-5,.,CASGLTGVHGYTF
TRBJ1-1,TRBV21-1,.,CASSIKTEGQLNTEAFF
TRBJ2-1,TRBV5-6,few,CASSLSGGRVYEQFF
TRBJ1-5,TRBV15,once,CATSRNPARGSNQPQHF
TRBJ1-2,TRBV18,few,CASSPEGAEANYGYTF
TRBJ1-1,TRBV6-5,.,CASSYRTGTTEAFF
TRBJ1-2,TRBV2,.,CASSDFGVNYGYTF
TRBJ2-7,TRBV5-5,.,CASSYRDSRGYEQYF
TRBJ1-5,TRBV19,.,CASSTRTDQPQHF
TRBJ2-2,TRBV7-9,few,CASSFGTGRNTGELFF
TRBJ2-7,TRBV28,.,CASSIQGLTPEQYF
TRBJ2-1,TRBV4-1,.,CASSQRTSNNEQFF
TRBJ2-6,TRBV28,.,CASSLRLRVPGANVLTF
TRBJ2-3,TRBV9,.,CASSPSLANTDTQYF
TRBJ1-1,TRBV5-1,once,CASSLGRGTNTEAFF
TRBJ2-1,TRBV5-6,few,CASSFTGGGPYNEQFF
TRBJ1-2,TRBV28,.,CASSFATDRGHGYTF
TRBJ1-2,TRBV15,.,CATSRDRAGYGYTF
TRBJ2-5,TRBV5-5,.,CASSLTSGGAFVETQYF
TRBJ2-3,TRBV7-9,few,CASSLSSTDTQYF
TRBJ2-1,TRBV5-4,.,CASSWGGNEQFF
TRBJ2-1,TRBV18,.,CASSPGTGGLGEQFF
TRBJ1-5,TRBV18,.,CASSLDRSNQPQHF